These 10 T cell receptor beta chains came from one sample sequenced in a study of cytotoxic CD8 clonotypes in ibrutinib-treated CLL. Clones were sequenced by immunoSEQ multiplex PCR, and TCRdb holds only the in-frame ones, with some missing. The sample holds roughly 160,000 clones; about four fifths are singletons and the top ten take about 2.1%. The sequencing here drew on PBMCs, taken after 12 months of ibrutinib treatment. The receptors derive from a human donor with chronic lymphocytic leukemia.

V is TRBV11-1 and J is TRBJ2-3, with D hard to call. CDR1 and CDR2 from the germline V gene are SGHAT and FQDESV (reference sequence). V was cut by 4 bases and J by 5 bases, with 10 bases left in between. There are 13 residues in the CDR3. The CDR3 region is CASSSNNRDTQYF. The CDR3, as DNA: TGTGCCAGCAGCTCAAACAACAGAGATACGCAGTATTTT.

This chain joins TRBV5-1 and TRBJ2-1; D not certain. CDR1 is SGHRS, CDR2 YFSETQ, per germline. This CDR3 comprises 15 residues. Trimming shortened V by 0 bases and J by 5 bases, and 12 bases separated the two germline ends. In nucleotides, the CDR3 is TGCGCCAGCAGCTTGGTTCCAGTAGGCGACAATGAGCAGTTCTTC. This encodes CASSLVPVGDNEQFF. Drawing the rest from reference TRBV5-1 and TRBJ2-1, the complete variable domain is KAGVTQTPRYLIKTRGQQVTLSCSPISGHRSVSWYQQTPGQGLQFLFEYFSETQRNKGNFPGRFSGRQFSNSRSEMNVSTLELGDSALYLCASSLVPVGDNEQFFGPGTRLTVL.

CDR3 protein: CASIPRGQGYVGYTF. The CDR3 DNA is TGTGCCAGCATCCCAAGGGGGCAGGGTTACGTAGGGTACACCTTC. The chain uses TRBV28 and TRBJ1-2, with TRBD1 matching over 7 bases. Germline CDR1 and CDR2: MDHEN and SYDVKM. The CDR3 covers 15 residues. After removal of 7 bases from V and 11 bases from J, the junction contained 19 bases not matched to a gene.

This chain uses TRBV13 with TRBJ2-2, with a weak D call TRBD2 (5 bases). V shed 5 bases and J shed 1 base, with 11 bases lying between them. CDR1 and CDR2 from the germline V gene are PRHDT and FYEKMQ (reference sequence). The CDR3 is 15 amino acids. The CDR3 DNA follows: TGTGCCAGCAGCCCTTTAAGCGGGAACACCGGGGAGCTGTTTTTT. Amino acid sequence: CASSPLSGNTGELFF. Supplemented by reference TRBV13 and TRBJ2-2, the full variable domain reads AAGVIQSPRHLIKEKRETATLKCYPIPRHDTVYWYQQGPGQDPQFLISFYEKMQSDKGSIPDRFSAQQFSDYHSELNMSSLELGDSALYFCASSPLSGNTGELFFGEGSRLTVL.

This sequence joins TRBV7-8 and TRBJ2-7; 12 bases map to TRBD1. Germline lookup yields CDR1 SGHVS and CDR2 FQNEAQ. The ends lost 6 bases at V and 0 bases at J; junction bases unmatched: 24. The CDR3 covers 22 residues. CDR3 sequence reads: CASRKGAGTGGAGTRYSYEQYF. DNA for the CDR3: TGTGCCAGCAGAAAAGGGGCCGGGACAGGGGGCGCCGGGACTCGTTACTCCTACGAGCAGTACTTC.

V gene TRBV5-1 combines with J gene TRBJ2-1; D may be TRBD2 (6 bases). Germline CDR1 and CDR2: SGHRS and YFSETQ. V was shortened by 0 bases and J by 9 bases, with 13 bases between the two germline ends. This CDR3 region has 14 residues. The CDR3 DNA reads as TGCGCCAGCAGCTTGGCCGGGGGATCTCGTGAGCAGTTCTTC. This translates into CASSLAGGSREQFF.

V gene TRBV28 combines with J gene TRBJ2-6, with a weak D call TRBD2 (5 bases). The CDR3 extends over 16 amino acids. CDR1 and CDR2 from the germline V gene are MDHEN and SYDVKM. Trimming pared 6 bases from V and 0 bases from J, leaving 12 bases between. CDR3 sequence: CASSFDGSSGANVLTF. The DNA for the CDR3 is TGTGCCAGCAGCTTTGATGGGAGCTCTGGGGCCAACGTCCTGACTTTC.

The chain combines TRBV7-2 with TRBJ1-2; D is possibly TRBD1 (5 bases). The CDR3 is 14 amino acids. From germline, CDR1 is SGHTA and CDR2 FQGNSA. The V and J ends lost 1 base and 3 bases respectively, with 9 bases between them. CDR3 sequence: CASSLGGKDYGYTF. The CDR3 nucleotides are TGTGCCAGCAGCTTAGGGGGGAAGGACTATGGCTACACCTTC.

The CDR3 bases are TGTGCCAGCGGTAGTAGCGGATTCTCCTACAATGAGCAGTTCTTC. Its translation is CASGSSGFSYNEQFF. The chain uses TRBV6-6 and TRBJ2-1, with a weak D call TRBD2 (6 bases). The CDR3 consists of 15 residues. Trimming removed 8 bases at V and 0 bases at J, with 14 bases between. Germline V gene lookup returns CDR1 MNHNY and CDR2 SVGAGI (reference sequence).

The rearrangement links TRBV19 to TRBJ2-1, with 12 bases fitting TRBD2. The CDR3 length is 18 residues. After removal of 3 bases from V and 5 bases from J, the junction contained 11 bases not matched to a gene. CDR1 and CDR2 (germline): LNHDA, SQIVND (reference sequence). The CDR3 DNA sequence: TGTGCCAGTAGTATGAGTCTAGCGGGGGGGCCGAAGGACAATGAGCAGTTCTTC. It is translated as CASSMSLAGGPKDNEQFF.